This T cell receptor (beta chain) was retrieved from a study of T cells in Graves' hyperthyroidism and ophthalmopathy (dated by TCRdb to about 2019). About the full investigation: Peripheral blood samples were taken at the time of initial diagnosis, prior to any treatment. The roughly 91 discovery patients were randomly divided into training and test sets at a 7:3 ratio. TCR V-J signatures able to tell the groups apart were searched for in a discovery cohort of 95 or so patients, of whom 43 had Graves' ophthalmopathy and about 60 had stable Graves' hyperthyroidism. In addition, the study compared T-cell repertoires in thyroid tissue and in blood from a handful of Graves' hyperthyroidism patients. Whether ophthalmopathy could be predicted prospectively was tested in an independent validation cohort made up of roughly 19 hyperthyroidism patients plus 17 patients who later progressed to ophthalmopathy. After blood sampling, hyperthyroidism patients were treated with methimazole at a starting dose of 30 mg daily, and ophthalmopathy patients were treated with high-dose intravenous methylprednisolone. The paper describes TCR Vbeta CDR3 sequencing of some 130 peripheral blood samples, made up of some 42 ophthalmopathy patients, roughly 72 hyperthyroidism patients and 17 progressor patients.

Hyperthyroidism patients were aged 18 to 65 years and newly diagnosed, with disease duration of less than 2 months. The study excluded patients with uncontrolled infections, other autoimmune diseases, pregnancy or lactation. Clinical symptoms, serum thyroxine and TRAb, thyroid ultrasound, and orbital computed tomography formed the basis for the diagnoses. For progressor patients, blood was drawn at the first diagnosis of hyperthyroidism, before any ophthalmopathy symptoms had appeared. PBMCs were isolated from approximately 10 ml of fresh peripheral blood by Ficoll-Paque density gradient centrifugation. Progressor patients were first diagnosed with Graves' hyperthyroidism and then developed ophthalmopathy during follow-up. Total RNA was extracted using Trizol reagent, and RNA quality was assessed on an Agilent 2100 Bioanalyzer. The study at large found these results: During validation, the model predicted progression to ophthalmopathy a median of roughly 7.1 months ahead of onset, with 60% to 71% sensitivity and 72% to 80% specificity. No statistical method was used to fix the sample size in advance, and group allocation was not hidden from the investigators. Most expanded thyroid clonotypes (frequency above 0.001) were also detected in blood, a finding suggesting that blood repertoires may reflect thyroid immune responses. Ophthalmopathy was separated from stable hyperthyroidism by a 13 V-J signature model, with around 88% sensitivity and about 81% specificity obtained in cross-validation and 80%/75% obtained in testing.

This clonotype appeared many times. Its specific antigen is unknown. No base quality information exists; no much larger clone differs at one position. The TCR beta CDR3 regions were amplified from the RNA transcripts. For the first round of RT-PCR on the TCR CDR3, the HTBI primer set was used together with the Qiagen OneStep RT-PCR kit. Libraries were constructed in a second round of multiplex PCR, after which size selection and purification were carried out. Libraries were sequenced paired-end with 100 bp reads on an Illumina HiSeq2000. The authors' pipeline ran thus. SOAPnuke was used to process the raw data, with reads discarded if the reads contained adapters or uncalled bases, had a mean Phred below 15, or lacked an exact constant-primer or identifier match. High-quality paired reads were merged with COPE v1.2.5, and unique nucleotide sequences were defined as clonotypes. MiTCR v1.1 was used to align clonotypes to the IMGT TRBV, TRBD and TRBJ reference segments. Analysis was restricted to V-J combinations with a frequency above 0.0001, which covered over 98% of repertoires. A TCS score was defined as the ratio of F50 (clonal expansion) to E x V (chaos), with BLOSUM62-based TCRdist applied between CDR3 peptides within each V-J. Welch's t-statistics and random forest reduced roughly 530 V-J features to 13, which were used in a naive Bayes classifier (R e1071). TCRdb trimmed public reads at Q25 via fastp, called clones via MiXCR and kept in-frame beta chains. Rows are combined by CDR3 protein, so each entry shows the most common genes and DNA. TCRdb, not the original authors, processed these V and J calls. In all, the sample holds hundreds of thousands of distinct CDR3 sequences, and around 14% of those were seen once. About a quarter of the sample goes to the ten largest clones.

V and J lose 2 bases and 4 bases, and a span of 11 bases separates them. Taken from cysteine to phenylalanine, the CDR3 has 14 residues. Only CDR3 DNA remains: 42 bases, in frame from the first base. The germline V gene specifies MDHEN as CDR1 and SYDVKM as CDR2. Recombination connected TRBV28 to TRBJ1-1; the D gene identity is not certain. Sequencing was carried out using blood. The sequence came from a woman in her late teens or twenties with Graves' hyperthyroidism that later progressed to Graves' ophthalmopathy. The CDR3 reads as follows: CASSLLAEITEAFF. The nucleotide sequence reads TGTGCCAGCAGTTTACTTGCAGAGATCACTGAAGCTTTCTTT.